This entry lists 18 T cell receptor beta chains sequenced from one sample in a study of tumor-infiltrating lymphocytes in localized non-small cell lung cancer. Produced via immunoSEQ multiplex PCR; TCRdb's table is partial and in-frame only. The sample shows over 10,000 clones, roughly four fifths of them seen only once. The sample taken for sequencing was uninvolved lung tissue not adjacent to the tumor. The receptors were sampled from a human donor with non-small cell lung cancer.

This chain uses TRBV6-1 with TRBJ2-7; TRBD2 matches at 12 bases. CDR3 length equals 15 residues. Germline CDR1 and CDR2: MNHNS and SASEGT. V lost 6 bases, J lost 5 bases, and 8 bases stayed unmatched. The CDR3 protein is CASSVLAGGPHEQYF. The CDR3 coding sequence is TGTGCCAGCAGCGTTCTAGCGGGGGGGCCGCACGAGCAGTACTTC.

This sequence joins TRBV10-2 and TRBJ1-2; D is perhaps TRBD1 (5 bases). Per the germline V gene, CDR1 is WSHSY and CDR2 is SAAADI. V was clipped by 6 bases and J by 3 bases, with 8 bases between them. CDR3 length: 12 amino acids. The CDR3, as DNA: TGCGCCAGCAGCAGGGATGACTATGGCTACACCTTC. It encodes CASSRDDYGYTF.

The chain links TRBV19 to TRBJ1-5, with no clear D. Looked up from germline, CDR1 is LNHDA and CDR2 is SQIVND (reference sequence). The CDR3 has 14 amino acids. Trimming took 5 bases from V and 3 from J, leaving 11 bases between them. The CDR3 nucleotides read TGTGCCAGTAGTCCCGGATCGAACAATCAGCCCCAGCATTTT. The encoded protein is CASSPGSNNQPQHF.

V and J are TRBV10-2 and TRBJ1-4; 10 bases are shared with TRBD1. The CDR3 covers 14 residues. V lost 0 bases and J lost 10; bases outside the gene matches: 2. From germline, CDR1 is WSHSY and CDR2 SAAADI. CDR3 sequence (DNA): TGCGCCAGCAGTGAGTCCGGACAGGGGGTAAAACTGTTTTTT. Translated, it gives CASSESGQGVKLFF.

This clone was found once. The chain joins TRBV7-2 to TRBJ1-1, with 8 bases matching TRBD1. With V trimmed by 6 bases and J by 2 bases, 5 bases remained unmatched. The CDR3 is 14 amino acids. CDR1 and CDR2 from the germline V gene are SGHTA and FQGNSA. CDR3 bases: TGTGCCAGCAGACGCGGACAGGGAAACACTGAAGCTTTCTTT. Translated: CASRRGQGNTEAFF.

V is TRBV2 and J is TRBJ1-1, with TRBD1 identical over 8 bases. The CDR3 extends over 14 amino acids. Germline trimming cut 7 bases from V and 6 bases from J; bases unmatched to any gene: 10. Germline V lookup: CDR1 SNHLY, CDR2 FYNNEI. CDR3: CASNSGQGRAEAFF. The CDR3 coding sequence is TGTGCCAGCAATTCTGGACAGGGAAGGGCTGAAGCTTTCTTT.

The rearrangement uses TRBV5-1 and TRBJ1-1, with D tentatively TRBD1 (5 bases). With 6 bases removed from V and 1 base from J, the gap between germline ends came to 16 bases. The germline gives CDR1 SGHRS, CDR2 YFSETQ. This CDR3 is built from 15 residues. As DNA, the CDR3 is TGCGCCAGCACGTTGAGGGGCAGGGAGAACACTGAAGCTTTCTTT. Translated, it gives CASTLRGRENTEAFF.

This chain links TRBV6-5 with TRBJ2-7, with TRBD1 matching over 7 bases. CDR1 is MNHEY and CDR2 is SVGAGI in the germline V gene. The CDR3 has 12 residues. Germline trimming cut 6 bases from V and 4 bases from J; bases unmatched to any gene: 3. CDR3 protein: CASRGTEYEQYF. The CDR3 DNA follows: TGTGCCAGCAGGGGGACAGAATACGAGCAGTACTTC.

This chain uses TRBV4-1 with TRBJ2-5; D not resolved. Germline lookup yields CDR1 MGHRA and CDR2 YSYEKL. V was cut by 0 bases and J by 5 bases, with 10 bases left in between. This CDR3 contains 14 residues. DNA for the CDR3: TGCGCCAGCAGCCAAGATCCTAGGATGGAGACCCAGTACTTC. Translation gives CASSQDPRMETQYF.

The chain joins TRBV6-4 to TRBJ2-3; no reliable D call. Germline V gene lookup returns CDR1 MRHNA and CDR2 SNTAGT. Trimming took 2 bases from V and 0 from J, leaving 9 bases between them. CDR3 size: 15 residues. Here the CDR3 reads CASSDRPTSTDTQYF. The CDR3 region has the DNA TGTGCCAGCAGTGACAGGCCTACTAGCACAGATACGCAGTATTTT.

This sequence joins TRBV6-6 and TRBJ1-5; D is uncertain. Deletions cut 0 bases from V and 7 bases from J, with 10 bases between. This CDR3 has 14 residues. CDR1 and CDR2 (germline): MNHNY, SVGAGI (reference sequence). The chain's CDR3 is CASSYSLLGQPQHF. DNA of the CDR3: TGTGCCAGCAGTTACTCTCTGTTGGGACAGCCCCAGCATTTT.

The V gene is TRBV30, the J gene TRBJ1-2; D not resolved. The CDR3 sequence is 12 residues long. V was pared by 1 base and J by 8 bases, with 11 bases between. Germline V gene sequence: CDR1 GTSNPN, CDR2 SVGIG (reference sequence). CDR3 protein: CAWSGSVGGYTF. CDR3 in DNA: TGTGCCTGGAGTGGGTCGGTAGGAGGCTACACCTTC.

The V and J genes are TRBV4-3 and TRBJ2-7, with a possible D match to TRBD2 (5 bases). This CDR3 is 14 amino acids long. Per germline, CDR1 LGHNA and CDR2 YSLEER. V lost 0 bases and J 8 bases, leaving 14 bases between the germline ends. The CDR3 sequence: CASSQDTRGSKQYF. The CDR3 DNA reads as TGCGCCAGCAGCCAAGACACGAGAGGGAGTAAGCAGTACTTC.

This chain joins TRBV2 and TRBJ1-2, with D maybe TRBD1 (6 bases). Trimming took off 9 bases at V and 9 bases at J, with 20 bases between the two ends. The CDR3 sequence is 13 residues long. CDR1 is SNHLY and CDR2 is FYNNEI in the germline V gene. The CDR3 sequence: CARGPGQGTSYTF. The CDR3, as DNA: TGTGCCAGGGGACCGGGACAAGGAACGAGCTACACCTTC.

V usage is TRBV7-9 and J usage is TRBJ2-3; the D is unclear. Per germline, CDR1 SEHNR and CDR2 FQNEAQ (reference sequence). V was trimmed by 3 bases and J by 6 bases, leaving 16 bases between them. The CDR3 is made up of 15 amino acids. This CDR3 is CASSFLPIAQDTQYF. CDR3 nucleotide sequence: TGTGCCAGCAGCTTCCTTCCGATCGCCCAGGATACGCAGTATTTT.

This chain joins TRBV7-2 and TRBJ2-7; 8 positions agree with TRBD1. Germline V gives CDR1 SGHTA, CDR2 FQGNSA. J was trimmed by 5 bases and V by 5 bases; bases with no gene match: 11. The CDR3 length is 15 residues. Here the CDR3 reads CASSPQTGESHEQYF. The CDR3 DNA is TGTGCCAGCAGCCCTCAGACAGGGGAGAGTCACGAGCAGTACTTC. The variable domain in full, completed from reference TRBV7-2 and TRBJ2-7, reads GAGVSQSPSNKVTEKGKDVELRCDPISGHTALYWYRQSLGQGLEFLIYFQGNSAPDKSGLPSDRFSAERTGGSVSTLTIQRTQQEDSAVYLCASSPQTGESHEQYFGPGTRLTVT.

The chain couples TRBV30 to TRBJ1-6, with 9 bases fitting TRBD1. J lost 13 bases, V lost 2 bases, and 3 bases had no gene match. CDR1 is GTSNPN, CDR2 SVGIG, per germline (reference sequence). The CDR3 contains 12 residues. DNA of the CDR3: TGTGCCTGGAGTAGTACAGGGGGCCCCCTCCACTTT. It specifies CAWSSTGGPLHF.

This clone was observed a few times. This chain links TRBV5-8 with TRBJ1-5, with D possibly being TRBD1 (5 bases). Germline CDR1 SGHTS, CDR2 YDEGEE. The length of the CDR3 is 13 residues. Between the trimmed V and J ends, which lost 4 bases and 9 bases, there was a span of 14 bases. The CDR3 nucleotides read TGTGCCAGCAGCGGGGGGACCTCGGCGCCCCAGCATTTT. Protein: CASSGGTSAPQHF. Full variable domain (rest looked up from reference TRBV5-8 and TRBJ1-5): EAGVTQSPTHLIKTRGQQATLRCSPISGHTSVYWYQQALGLGLQFLLWYDEGEERNRGNFPPRFSGRQFPNYSSELNVNALELEDSALYLCASSGGTSAPQHFGDGTRLSIL.